A single sample gave rise to the 27 T cell receptor beta chains below, sequenced in a study of shared clonotypes between healthy human individuals. Using immunoSEQ multiplex PCR, the repertoire was profiled, and TCRdb retains in-frame clones only, with some absent. The data show about 680,000 clones, about 90% seen once. Naivety among CD8 cells was defined by CD45RO negativity and positive CCR7 selection, thereby excluding terminally differentiated effector memory CD45RA+ cells. The source material was naive CD8+ T cells sorted from blood. The receptors derive from a man aged 30 to 45 in good health.

The rearrangement joins TRBV27 to TRBJ1-1; the D is unclear. The CDR3 contains 16 residues. Per germline, CDR1 MNHEY and CDR2 SMNVEV (reference sequence). The V and J ends lost 1 base and 1 base respectively, with 13 bases between them. DNA of the CDR3: TGTGCCAGCAGTTTATACAAGATCACAGCGAACACTGAAGCTTTCTTT. This encodes CASSLYKITANTEAFF.

CDR3 protein: CASSWREGEETQYF. In nucleotides, the CDR3 is TGTGCCAGCAGCTGGCGGGAGGGGGAAGAGACCCAGTACTTC. The V and J genes are TRBV5-6 and TRBJ2-5, with 9 bases fitting TRBD2. Germline assignment: CDR1 SGHDT and CDR2 YYEEEE. The CDR3 runs 14 residues. With 3 bases clipped from V and 3 bases from J, the junction kept 3 bases outside the gene matches.

This chain links TRBV28 with TRBJ2-5; TRBD1 is a possible D gene (6 bases). The CDR3 loop spans 15 amino acids. With 5 bases removed from V and 2 bases from J, the gap between germline ends came to 15 bases. Germline CDR1 MDHEN, CDR2 SYDVKM. The CDR3 coding sequence is TGTGCCAGCAGTCCCCGGACAGAGATACAAGAGACCCAGTACTTC. It yields the protein CASSPRTEIQETQYF.

The chain carries TRBV6-5 and TRBJ2-5; D is unclear. In germline, CDR1 is MNHEY, CDR2 SVGAGI. The V and J ends lost 9 bases and 2 bases respectively, with 13 bases between them. This CDR3 is 13 amino acids long. CDR3 sequence: CASSKFDQETQYF. CDR3 nucleotide sequence: TGTGCCAGTTCGAAATTCGATCAAGAGACCCAGTACTTC.

The rearrangement joins TRBV11-2 to TRBJ2-2; D tentatively reads TRBD1 or TRBD2 (5 bases each). The CDR3 totals 15 residues. The germline CDR1 and CDR2 sequences are SGHAT and FQNNGV. Trimming pared 7 bases from V and 3 bases from J, leaving 15 bases between. The CDR3 reads CASNSRDRDTGELFF. CDR3 DNA sequence: TGTGCCAGCAACTCCCGGGACCGAGACACCGGGGAGCTGTTTTTT. Combining the CDR3 with reference TRBV11-2 and TRBJ2-2 gives the whole variable domain EAGVAQSPRYKIIEKRQSVAFWCNPISGHATLYWYQQILGQGPKLLIQFQNNGVVDDSQLPKDRFSAERLKGVDSTLKIQPAKLEDSAVYLCASNSRDRDTGELFFGEGSRLTVL.

The chain uses TRBV29-1 and TRBJ1-2, with 8 bases that match TRBD1. This CDR3 spans 13 amino acids. The V segment lost 4 bases and the J segment 8 bases; nucleotides outside the gene matches: 9. The germline V gene has CDR1 SQVTM and CDR2 ANQGSEA. CDR3 in DNA: TGCAGCGTTGTAGAGACAGGGGCAGGGGGCTACACCTTC. Amino acids: CSVVETGAGGYTF. Full variable domain (rest looked up from reference TRBV29-1 and TRBJ1-2): SAVISQKPSRDICQRGTSLTIQCQVDSQVTMMFWYRQQPGQSLTLIATANQGSEATYESGFVIDKFPISRPNLTFSTLTVSNMSPEDSSIYLCSVVETGAGGYTFGSGTRLTVV.

The V gene is TRBV19, the J gene TRBJ2-3, with D perhaps TRBD1 (5 bases). Germline V gene lookup returns CDR1 LNHDA and CDR2 SQIVND (reference sequence). V gave up 3 bases and J gave up 0 bases, with 10 bases separating them. The CDR3 loop spans 15 amino acids. This CDR3 reads CASSMYGQSTDTQYF. CDR3 in DNA: TGTGCCAGTAGTATGTACGGACAAAGCACAGATACGCAGTATTTT.

The chain joins TRBV7-9 to TRBJ2-5; D may be TRBD2 (5 bases). Germline lookup yields CDR1 SEHNR and CDR2 FQNEAQ (reference sequence). The CDR3 is 11 residues long. Between the trimmed V and J ends, which lost 10 bases and 4 bases, there was a span of 10 bases. The CDR3 DNA reads as TGTGCCATCCGGGCGGGAGAGACCCAGTACTTC. Translated, it gives CAIRAGETQYF.

The chain employs TRBV28 and TRBJ2-5; D remains unclear. V lost 8 bases and J 3 bases, leaving 10 bases between the germline ends. Germline lookup yields CDR1 MDHEN and CDR2 SYDVKM. The CDR3 is made up of 12 amino acids. CDR3 residues: CASARLKETQYF. DNA of the CDR3: TGTGCCAGCGCTCGACTGAAAGAGACCCAGTACTTC.

This chain links TRBV5-1 with TRBJ2-1, with D perhaps matching TRBD2 (6 bases). Trimming left V 0 bases short and J 0 bases short, with 13 bases between. CDR3 size: 17 residues. CDR1 is SGHRS and CDR2 is YFSETQ in the germline V gene. The CDR3 region has the DNA TGCGCCAGCAGCTTGGGGGAGGCGGGCGTCTCCTACAATGAGCAGTTCTTC. Its protein is CASSLGEAGVSYNEQFF.

This chain joins TRBV5-1 and TRBJ1-1; D is ambiguous. Trimming shortened V by 7 bases and J by 0 bases, and 4 bases separated the two germline ends. The CDR3 totals 11 residues. CDR1 and CDR2 from the germline V gene are SGHRS and YFSETQ. CDR3 residues: CASRLNTEAFF. DNA for the CDR3: TGCGCCAGCCGGCTGAACACTGAAGCTTTCTTT.

The V call is TRBV28, the J call TRBJ1-2; D gene unclear. Per germline, CDR1 MDHEN and CDR2 SYDVKM. This CDR3 spans 15 amino acids. The V and J ends lost 2 bases and 7 bases respectively, with 17 bases between them. The CDR3: CASSLRGKIGSGYTF. The CDR3 DNA sequence: TGTGCCAGCAGTTTACGAGGGAAGATTGGTAGTGGCTACACCTTC.

This clone occurred once. V gene TRBV5-6 combines with J gene TRBJ2-5; TRBD2 matches at 8 bases. The germline gives CDR1 SGHDT, CDR2 YYEEEE. V gave up 2 bases and J gave up 7 bases; unmatched junction bases: 4. CDR3 length equals 13 residues. The CDR3 sequence: CASSFDSGRTQYF. The DNA for the CDR3 is TGTGCCAGCAGCTTCGACAGCGGGAGGACCCAGTACTTC.

V is TRBV28 and J is TRBJ2-2, with 10 positions matching TRBD1. In germline, CDR1 is MDHEN, CDR2 SYDVKM. V lost 6 bases, J lost 2 bases, and 9 bases stayed unmatched. There are 17 residues in the CDR3. In DNA form, the CDR3 reads TGTGCCAGCAGGAGCTCCGGGACAGGGGTCAACACCGGGGAGCTGTTTTTT. This gives the protein CASRSSGTGVNTGELFF.

The rearrangement links TRBV2 to TRBJ2-7; D unclear. From germline, CDR1 is SNHLY and CDR2 FYNNEI. Trimming took 11 bases from V and 5 from J, leaving 16 bases between them. CDR3 size: 12 residues. CDR3 bases: TGTGCCCTCAGGTTGGTACAGAACGAGCAGTACTTC. This translates into CALRLVQNEQYF. The full variable domain, completed using reference TRBV2 and TRBJ2-7, is EPEVTQTPSHQVTQMGQEVILRCVPISNHLYFYWYRQILGQKVEFLVSFYNNEISEKSEIFDDQFSVERPDGSNFTLKIRSTKLEDSAMYFCALRLVQNEQYFGPGTRLTVT.

This clone was recorded once. This chain joins TRBV27 and TRBJ2-5, with D tentatively TRBD1 (5 bases). Germline assignment: CDR1 MNHEY and CDR2 SMNVEV (reference sequence). Trimming removed 3 bases from V and 6 bases from J, with 11 bases in between. CDR3 length: 13 amino acids. CDR3 residues: CASSFSRGQTQYF. The CDR3, as DNA: TGTGCCAGCAGTTTCTCAAGGGGTCAGACCCAGTACTTC.

The genes are TRBV4-1 and TRBJ2-2, with D possibly TRBD2 on 5 matching bases. The CDR3 runs 14 residues. CDR1 is MGHRA and CDR2 is YSYEKL in the germline V gene. Trimming removed 5 bases from V and 1 base from J, with 8 bases in between. The CDR3 coding sequence is TGCGCCAGCAGCGAACGGGGGAACACCGGGGAGCTGTTTTTT. This gives the protein CASSERGNTGELFF.

The V call is TRBV9, the J call TRBJ2-1; the D gene is possibly TRBD2 (6 bases). Per the germline V gene, CDR1 is SGDLS and CDR2 is YYNGEE. The CDR3 is 13 amino acids. V lost 0 bases, J lost 7 bases, and 8 bases lay in between. CDR3 in DNA: TGTGCCAGCAGCGTAGAGGAGGGGAATGAGCAGTTCTTC. Amino acid sequence: CASSVEEGNEQFF. The full variable domain, its missing parts supplied by reference TRBV9 and TRBJ2-1, is DSGVTQTPKHLITATGQRVTLRCSPRSGDLSVYWYQQSLDQGLQFLIQYYNGEERAKGNILERFSAQQFPDLHSELNLSSLELGDSALYFCASSVEEGNEQFFGPGTRLTVL.

To note about this clone: The same CDR3 also results from other DNA sequences found in this sample. The rearrangement joins TRBV6-5 to TRBJ2-7, with D perhaps matching TRBD1 (6 bases). The germline V and J ends were trimmed by 2 bases and 1 base, with 6 bases remaining between them. The germline CDR1 and CDR2 sequences are MNHEY and SVGAGI. This CDR3 contains 13 residues. The CDR3 DNA follows: TGTGCCAGCAGTTACCAGGGGTCCTACGAGCAGTACTTC. Translation gives CASSYQGSYEQYF.

This clone was detected once. The CDR3 DNA sequence: TGCGCCAGCAGCTCGCTGGACACCTACGAGCAGTACTTC. This codes for CASSSLDTYEQYF. V and J are TRBV5-1 and TRBJ2-7; a weak D match, TRBD1 (5 bases). Trimming removed 3 bases at V and 2 bases at J, with 9 bases between. This CDR3 has 13 residues. The germline CDR1 and CDR2 sequences are SGHRS and YFSETQ.

This clone was seen a handful of times. V is TRBV7-9 and J is TRBJ1-2; a weak D match, TRBD1 (5 bases). CDR1 is SEHNR, CDR2 FQNEAQ, per germline (reference sequence). The CDR3 loop spans 13 amino acids. V lost 5 bases to trimming and J lost 2 bases, with 9 bases between them. CDR3 amino acids: CASSGHSNYGYTF. The CDR3, as DNA: TGTGCCAGCAGCGGACACTCCAACTATGGCTACACCTTC.

The chain uses TRBV2 and TRBJ2-1; D is possibly TRBD2 (5 bases). The CDR3 spans 13 residues. Trimming shortened V by 4 bases and J by 4 bases, and 8 bases separated the two germline ends. Germline CDR1 is SNHLY and CDR2 is FYNNEI. The CDR3 sequence: CASSVGSYNEQFF. The CDR3 DNA reads as TGTGCCAGCAGTGTTGGGAGTTACAATGAGCAGTTCTTC.

J is TRBJ2-1 and V is TRBV7-8, with 9 bases that match TRBD2. CDR3 length: 15 amino acids. V lost 5 bases, J lost 8 bases, and 10 bases stayed unmatched. The germline V gene has CDR1 SGHVS and CDR2 FQNEAQ. In DNA, the CDR3 is TGTGCCAGCAGCCCCCAGCGCGGGAGGGTCTATGAGCAGTTCTTC. Translating gives CASSPQRGRVYEQFF.

The V gene is TRBV2, the J gene TRBJ2-5, with 7 bases that match TRBD1. The CDR3 runs 14 residues. Losses at the gene ends were 7 bases for V and 5 bases for J; bases not matched to a gene: 10. The germline V gene encodes CDR1 SNHLY and CDR2 FYNNEI. CDR3 protein: CASKKDRAEETQYF. The CDR3 bases are TGTGCCAGCAAGAAAGACAGGGCAGAGGAGACCCAGTACTTC. The variable domain in full, completed from reference TRBV2 and TRBJ2-5, reads EPEVTQTPSHQVTQMGQEVILRCVPISNHLYFYWYRQILGQKVEFLVSFYNNEISEKSEIFDDQFSVERPDGSNFTLKIRSTKLEDSAMYFCASKKDRAEETQYFGPGTRLLVL.

The CDR3 sequence is CASSFSFLRAGTKNIQYF. The CDR3 DNA follows: TGTGCCAGCAGCTTCAGCTTCTTGCGGGCGGGTACCAAAAACATTCAGTACTTC. The genes are TRBV11-1 and TRBJ2-4; possibly TRBD2 for D (5 bases). The CDR3 runs 18 residues. Germline V gives CDR1 SGHAT, CDR2 FQDESV (reference sequence). Deletions cut 3 bases from V and 2 bases from J, with 20 bases between.

The V and J genes are TRBV7-8 and TRBJ2-1; 7 bases align to TRBD2. Germline CDR1 and CDR2: SGHVS and FQNEAQ. V was clipped by 1 base and J by 7 bases; unmatched bases: 7. CDR3 length equals 15 residues. The CDR3 here is CASSLVGGSRNEQFF. The CDR3 nucleotides read TGTGCCAGCAGCTTAGTCGGCGGGAGCAGGAATGAGCAGTTCTTC.

The rearrangement joins TRBV19 to TRBJ2-7; possibly TRBD1 or TRBD2 for D (6 bases each). V lost 11 bases and J lost 5, with 19 bases in between. This CDR3 spans 13 amino acids. Germline V gives CDR1 LNHDA, CDR2 SQIVND (reference sequence). This CDR3 reads CAGLRDSGDEQYF. The CDR3 bases are TGTGCCGGGCTCCGGGACTCAGGGGACGAGCAGTACTTC.